This T cell receptor beta chain originates from a study of blood T cell repertoires in COVID-19. For the study at large: Sites in the United States, Italy and Spain provided acute and convalescent COVID-19 samples. In each case, the material was cDNA or gDNA derived from T cells, B-cell-depleted T cells, or PBMCs.

V lost 4 bases and J 2 bases, leaving 18 bases between the germline ends. CDR3 length: 16 residues. Germline V gives CDR1 SGHTA, CDR2 FQGNSA. The authors' processing: Nucleated cell counts were estimated from reference gene primer amplification. The assay was immunoSEQ multiplex PCR, and TCRdb's table has in-frame clones only and misses some. That table gives V, J and clone size, and the DNA gave D and trimming. Among about 370,000 clones listed, nearly 90% were seen once. The sequence was collected from a man aged 18 to 30 with active or convalescent COVID-19. Sequenced: peripheral blood. The rearrangement joins TRBV7-2 to TRBJ2-7, with a possible D match to TRBD2 (5 bases). For the CDR3, the DNA is TGTGCCAGCAGCTACGGTTCGGCGGGCGAACCCTACGAGCAGTACTTC. Its protein is CASSYGSAGEPYEQYF.